These 27 T cell receptor beta chains were all obtained from the same sample, sequenced in a study of T cell repertoires in cytomegalovirus infection. TCRdb independently ran MiXCR on the reads; one entry per CDR3 protein. The sample consists of about 230,000 distinct CDR3 sequences, over 20% of them appearing once. Sequencing was performed on CD8+ T cells from PBMCs. These receptors all come from a human donor in good health (CMV status not recorded). Some clones in this sample may be carry-over from other donors' samples.

This clonotype was detected ten times or more. V is TRBV7-6 and J is TRBJ2-1, with D possibly called TRBD1 or TRBD2 (6 bases each). The germline V gene has CDR1 SGHVS and CDR2 FNYEAQ. This CDR3 spans 15 amino acids. V lost 4 bases, J lost 9 bases, and 19 bases lay in between. CDR3 DNA sequence: TGTGCCAGCAGCTCCCCCGGGGGCAGGGTGGGTGAGCAGTTCTTC. As protein: CASSSPGGRVGEQFF.

This clonotype was seen repeatedly, ten times or more. The CDR3 nucleotides are TGTGCCAGCAGTGGACAGGGGGAGACCCAGTACTTC. Its translation: CASSGQGETQYF. The chain recombines TRBV12-3 or TRBV12-4 with TRBJ2-5; TRBD1 aligns across 9 bases. The CDR3 is 12 amino acids. J was trimmed by 5 bases and V by 5 bases; bases with no gene match: 0.

This clonotype was observed at least ten times. The J gene is TRBJ1-5, the V gene TRBV12-3 or TRBV12-4; maybe TRBD1 (5 bases). V lost 3 bases and J 4 bases, leaving 16 bases between the germline ends. The CDR3 totals 16 residues. The CDR3 DNA reads as TGTGCCAGCAGTTTGACCCCCGCTGAGGGGAATCAGCCCCAGCATTTT. It codes for CASSLTPAEGNQPQHF.

This clonotype was recorded a few times. The chain uses TRBV6-1 and TRBJ2-5; 11 nucleotides agree with TRBD2. The germline CDR1 and CDR2 sequences are MNHNS and SASEGT. V lost 5 bases and J lost 5; bases outside the gene matches: 13. The CDR3 consists of 17 residues. CDR3 sequence (DNA): TGTGCCAGCAGTCCACAGCTAGGGACTAGCGGTTCGGAGACCCAGTACTTC. Protein sequence: CASSPQLGTSGSETQYF.

This clonotype has a handful of counts. The chain combines TRBV7-9 with TRBJ2-7; weak D call: TRBD1 (5 bases). V lost 1 base and J lost 3, with 13 bases in between. Germline CDR1 and CDR2: SEHNR and FQNEAQ (reference sequence). The CDR3 has 15 amino acids. The CDR3 sequence: CASSLGGQGLYEQYF. The CDR3 bases are TGTGCCAGCAGCTTAGGGGGCCAGGGTCTCTACGAGCAGTACTTC.

This chain links TRBV12-3 or TRBV12-4 with TRBJ1-2, with unresolved D. The CDR3 spans 13 residues. The V gene lost 0 bases and the J gene lost 6 bases, with 8 bases spanning the gap. The CDR3 reads CASSLAHRDGYTF. Written as DNA, the CDR3 is TGTGCCAGCAGTTTAGCTCATAGGGATGGCTACACCTTC.

The chain combines TRBV6-5 with TRBJ2-1; 12 bases agree with TRBD2. Germline trimming cut 4 bases from V and 9 bases from J; bases unmatched to any gene: 7. CDR3 length equals 15 residues. The germline V gene encodes CDR1 MNHEY and CDR2 SVGAGI. CDR3 in DNA: TGTGCCAGCAGTTTCCTAGCGGGGGGGCTTAGTGAGCAGTTCTTC. This translates into CASSFLAGGLSEQFF.

The chain employs TRBV24-1 and TRBJ2-1; D is ambiguous. Between the trimmed V and J ends, which lost 10 bases and 2 bases, there was a span of 17 bases. Looked up from germline, CDR1 is KGHDR and CDR2 is SFDVKD. CDR3 size: 15 residues. The chain's CDR3 is CATPRAITPYNEQFF. In nucleotides, the CDR3 is TGTGCCACTCCCCGAGCCATTACCCCCTACAATGAGCAGTTCTTC.

V and J are TRBV10-3 and TRBJ2-3; the match to TRBD2 covers 13 bases. The CDR3 has 15 residues. V gave up 7 bases and J gave up 2 bases; unmatched junction bases: 3. The V gene's germline CDR1 is ENHRY and CDR2 SYGVKD. This CDR3 is CAIKGTSGDTDTQYF. CDR3 coding DNA: TGTGCCATCAAGGGGACTAGCGGGGACACAGATACGCAGTATTTT.

This clonotype was detected a few times. The V gene is TRBV10-3, the J gene TRBJ1-2, with TRBD1 matching 8 bases. The germline CDR1 and CDR2 sequences are ENHRY and SYGVKD. V shed 2 bases, J shed 4 bases, and the junction held 3 bases outside the gene matches. This CDR3 region has 14 residues. The CDR3 DNA reads as TGTGCCATCAGTGAGCCCGGGACAGGCTATGGCTACACCTTC. Protein sequence: CAISEPGTGYGYTF.

The V gene is TRBV12-5, the J gene TRBJ1-1; D call uncertain. Germline V gene lookup returns CDR1 LGHNT and CDR2 FRNRAP. V gave up 7 bases and J gave up 1 base, with 4 bases separating them. The CDR3 runs 11 residues. The CDR3 here is CASAGNTEAFF. DNA for the CDR3: TGTGCTAGTGCTGGGAACACTGAAGCTTTCTTT.

This chain joins TRBV14 and TRBJ2-5, with no clear D. In germline, CDR1 is SGHDN, CDR2 FVKESK. V lost 0 bases and J 4 bases, leaving 9 bases between the germline ends. The CDR3 runs 14 residues. The chain's CDR3 is CASSQDFNGETQYF. Here the CDR3 DNA reads TGTGCCAGCAGCCAAGATTTTAACGGAGAGACCCAGTACTTC.

This clonotype was seen ten or more times. The J gene is TRBJ2-1, the V gene TRBV4-1; D is possibly TRBD1 or TRBD2 (5 bases each). V lost 1 base, J lost 10 bases, and 11 bases lay in between. The CDR3 totals 13 residues. Germline values: CDR1 MGHRA, CDR2 YSYEKL. The chain's CDR3 is CASSQAQGDEQFF. The CDR3 region has the DNA TGCGCCAGCAGCCAAGCCCAAGGGGACGAGCAGTTCTTC.

CDR3: CATSSPRDSSNQPQHF. In DNA, the CDR3 is TGTGCCACCAGCAGTCCCCGGGACAGTAGCAATCAGCCCCAGCATTTT. This chain connects TRBV15 to TRBJ1-5, with 7 bases identical to TRBD1. In germline, CDR1 is LNHNV, CDR2 YYDKDF (reference sequence). The CDR3 covers 16 residues. Germline trimming cut 3 bases from V and 0 bases from J; bases unmatched to any gene: 5. Full variable domain (missing parts from reference TRBV15 and TRBJ1-5): DAMVIQNPRYQVTQFGKPVTLSCSQTLNHNVMYWYQQKSSQAPKLLFHYYDKDFNNEADTPDNFQSRRPNTSFCFLDIRSPGLGDTAMYLCATSSPRDSSNQPQHFGDGTRLSIL.

This clonotype was found many times. The chain is built from TRBV7-8 and TRBJ2-3, with 13 positions matching TRBD2. Germline CDR1 is SGHVS and CDR2 is FQNEAQ. With 8 bases clipped from V and 5 bases from J, the junction kept 10 bases outside the gene matches. The CDR3 is 16 residues long. This CDR3 is CASWTSGGVDEDTQYF. The DNA for the CDR3 is TGTGCCAGCTGGACTAGCGGGGGAGTGGATGAAGATACGCAGTATTTT.

The rearrangement joins TRBV20-1 to TRBJ2-1; 7 bases align to TRBD1. The CDR3 consists of 13 residues. Germline loops: CDR1 DFQATT, CDR2 SNEGSKA (reference sequence). CDR3 bases: TGCAGCGCGATCACAGGGGCCGGCAGTGAGCAGTTCTTC. Translating gives CSAITGAGSEQFF.

This clonotype was found many times. J is TRBJ2-7 and V is TRBV7-9; 12 bases are shared with TRBD1. Germline V gene lookup returns CDR1 SEHNR and CDR2 FQNEAQ (reference sequence). This CDR3 region has 16 residues. The V gene end was trimmed by 5 bases and the J gene end by 4 bases; junction bases not matched to a gene: 9. This CDR3 reads CASSPNEGQGAYEQYF. The CDR3 nucleotides read TGTGCCAGCAGCCCCAACGAGGGACAGGGGGCTTACGAGCAGTACTTC.

This clonotype was counted a few times. The V call is TRBV7-9, the J call TRBJ2-7; D possibly matches TRBD1 or TRBD2 (5 bases each). The ends were cut back, 1 base at V and 5 bases at J, with 15 bases in the middle. In germline, CDR1 is SEHNR, CDR2 FQNEAQ (reference sequence). The CDR3 extends over 15 amino acids. This chain's CDR3 is CASSLVGVRDHEQYF. The DNA for the CDR3 is TGTGCCAGCAGCTTAGTTGGGGTCAGGGACCACGAGCAGTACTTC.

The chain combines TRBV7-9 with TRBJ2-7; D is ambiguous. From germline, CDR1 is SEHNR and CDR2 FQNEAQ (reference sequence). V dropped 3 bases and J dropped 4 bases, with 13 bases sitting between them. The CDR3 has 14 amino acids. The CDR3 loop reads CASSFPESDYEQYF. The CDR3 DNA reads as TGTGCCAGCAGCTTCCCCGAGTCAGATTACGAGCAGTACTTC. Together with reference TRBV7-9 and TRBJ2-7, the CDR3 gives the full variable domain: DTGVSQNPRHKITKRGQNVTFRCDPISEHNRLYWYRQTLGQGPEFLTYFQNEAQLEKSRLLSDRFSAERPKGSFSTLEIQRTEQGDSAMYLCASSFPESDYEQYFGPGTRLTVT.

This clonotype has only a few counts. The chain couples TRBV28 to TRBJ1-5; D might be TRBD1 (5 bases). V lost 0 bases to trimming and J lost 8 bases, with 17 bases between them. The CDR3 is 16 amino acids. Germline V CDR1 and CDR2: MDHEN, SYDVKM. CDR3 region: CASSLWLESGVEPQHF. CDR3 in DNA: TGTGCCAGCAGTTTATGGCTAGAGTCGGGGGTGGAGCCCCAGCATTTT.

This clonotype was observed many times. The chain couples TRBV28 to TRBJ2-7, with D possibly matching TRBD1 (6 bases). V was pared by 4 bases and J by 3 bases, with 13 bases between. Per germline, CDR1 MDHEN and CDR2 SYDVKM. The CDR3 totals 14 residues. For the CDR3, the DNA is TGTGCCAGCAGTTCGCAAGACAGGAGCTACGAGCAGTACTTC. Protein: CASSSQDRSYEQYF. Using reference TRBV28 and TRBJ2-7 for the parts outside the CDR3, the full variable domain is DVKVTQSSRYLVKRTGEKVFLECVQDMDHENMFWYRQDPGLGLRLIYFSYDVKMKEKGDIPEGYSVSREKKERFSLILESASTNQTSMYLCASSSQDRSYEQYFGPGTRLTVT.

This chain links TRBV28 with TRBJ2-2; D is possibly TRBD2 (5 bases). CDR3 length equals 15 residues. V lost 5 bases, J lost 4 bases, and 14 bases lay in between. Germline assignment: CDR1 MDHEN and CDR2 SYDVKM. The CDR3 loop reads CASSPRAGSTGELFF. The CDR3 region has the DNA TGTGCCAGCAGTCCTCGGGCGGGCAGCACCGGGGAGCTGTTTTTT.

CDR3 coding DNA: TGTGCCAGCTCACCACTGATTTCGGAGGCGTCTGGAAACACCATATATTTT. Its translation is CASSPLISEASGNTIYF. The chain joins TRBV18 to TRBJ1-3; D is undetermined. Trimming removed 1 base at V and 1 base at J, with 14 bases between. CDR1 is KGHSH, CDR2 LQKENI, per germline. CDR3 length: 17 residues.

The chain carries TRBV28 and TRBJ2-7, with TRBD2 identical over 8 bases. The CDR3 is 15 amino acids. With V trimmed by 3 bases and J by 7 bases, 11 bases remained unmatched. Germline loops: CDR1 MDHEN, CDR2 SYDVKM. The CDR3 DNA follows: TGTGCCAGCAGTTTTATCGGGGGGGGATCTAGGGAGCAGTACTTC. As protein: CASSFIGGGSREQYF.

V usage is TRBV29-1 and J usage is TRBJ1-1; 12 bases are shared with TRBD1. The trim removed 1 base at V and 4 bases at J, leaving 7 bases unmatched. The CDR3 spans 16 residues. Germline lookup yields CDR1 SQVTM and CDR2 ANQGSEA. CDR3 nucleotides: TGCAGCGTTGAAGGGTTGGGACAGGGGGCGATCACTGAAGCTTTCTTT. It translates to CSVEGLGQGAITEAFF.

CDR3 nucleotide sequence: TGTGCCAGCAGCTTAGATTGGGGGGTATTACATGGCTACACCTTC. This sequence encodes CASSLDWGVLHGYTF. V gene TRBV7-9 combines with J gene TRBJ1-2; TRBD1 is a possible D gene (5 bases). This CDR3 spans 15 amino acids. Germline V gives CDR1 SEHNR, CDR2 FQNEAQ (reference sequence). The V end was cut by 1 base, the J end by 6 bases, with 15 bases between.

The chain joins TRBV24-1 to TRBJ2-3; D gene uncertain. The CDR3 runs 11 residues. Trimming stripped 8 bases from V and 1 base from J, with 3 bases between. Germline CDR1 KGHDR, CDR2 SFDVKD. The CDR3 region is CATICTDTQYF. In DNA, the CDR3 is TGTGCCACCATATGCACAGATACGCAGTATTTT.